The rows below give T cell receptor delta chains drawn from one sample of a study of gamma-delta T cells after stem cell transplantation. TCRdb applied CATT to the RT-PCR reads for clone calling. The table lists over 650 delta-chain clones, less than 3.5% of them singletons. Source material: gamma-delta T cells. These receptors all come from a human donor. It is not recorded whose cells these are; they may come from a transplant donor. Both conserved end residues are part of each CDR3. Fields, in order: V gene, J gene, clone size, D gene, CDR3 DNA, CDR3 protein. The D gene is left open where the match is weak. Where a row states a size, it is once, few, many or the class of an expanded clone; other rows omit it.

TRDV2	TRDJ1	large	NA	TGTGCCTGTGACCCTCTTTCCGACGGGGGGGACACCGATAAACTCATCTTT	CACDPLSDGGDTDKLIF
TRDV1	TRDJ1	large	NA	TGTGCTCTTGGGACCTCCACGCAGGGATTCTACACCGATAAACTCATCTTT	CALGTSTQGFYTDKLIF
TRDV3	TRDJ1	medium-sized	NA	TGTGCCTTTACCCGACTCCCTACTGCCCTGGGGCTGACCGATAAACTCATCTTT	CAFTRLPTALGLTDKLIF
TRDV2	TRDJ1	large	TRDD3	TGTGCCTGTGACCTCGTCGGTGGTACTGGGGGATACGGCGGTTACACCGATAAACTCATCTTT	CACDLVGGTGGYGGYTDKLIF
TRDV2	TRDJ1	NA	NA	TGTGCCTGTGACTCACAGCTTTCCTCCCTAACAATTTTTACCGATAAACTCATCTTT	CACDSQLSSLTIFTDKLIF
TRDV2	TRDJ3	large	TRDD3	TGTGCCTGTGACACAGCTGGGGGATACCTCTCCTGGGACACCCGACAGATGTTTTTC	CACDTAGGYLSWDTRQMFF
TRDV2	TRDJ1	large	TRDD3	TGTGCCTGTGACGCCGTACTGGGGGATACAAACACCGATAAACTCATCTTT	CACDAVLGDTNTDKLIF
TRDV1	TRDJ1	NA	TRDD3	TGTGCTCTTGGGGAAGCAGGCCTTCCTAATCGGAGACTGGGGGATCCGTACACCGATAAACTCATCTTT	CALGEAGLPNRRLGDPYTDKLIF
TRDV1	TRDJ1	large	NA	TGTGCTCTTGGGGAACTTCCTACCCTCTACACCGATAAACTCATCTTT	CALGELPTLYTDKLIF
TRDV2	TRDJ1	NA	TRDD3	TGTGCCTGTGACACGCTACGAGTACTGGGGGACTCTAAAAACACCGATAAACTCATCTTT	CACDTLRVLGDSKNTDKLIF
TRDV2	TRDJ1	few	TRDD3	TGTGCCTGTGAGACCCTTGGGGAGCTGGGGGACCCGTACACCGATAAACTCATCTTT	CACETLGELGDPYTDKLIF
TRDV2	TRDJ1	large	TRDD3	TGTGCCTGTGACACGGTCCCTGGGGATAAGGGGGAATACACCGATAAACTCATCTTT	CACDTVPGDKGEYTDKLIF
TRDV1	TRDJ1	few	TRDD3	TGTGCTCTTGGGGATCTTCCCTTCCTCACCCTACTGGGGGACCGAGATTACACCGATAAACTCATCTTT	CALGDLPFLTLLGDRDYTDKLIF
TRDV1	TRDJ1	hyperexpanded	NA	TGTGCTCTTGGGGAGCCTCAACCGGTCTTCCTACGGTTGTACTGGGGACATACGGGGGGGTACACCGATAAACTCATCTTT	CALGEPQPVFLRLYWGHTGGYTDKLIF
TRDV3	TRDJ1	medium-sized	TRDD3	TGTGCCTTTGCCTTCCTTGGGGGATACGCCCCGTACACCGATAAACTCATCTTT	CAFAFLGGYAPYTDKLIF
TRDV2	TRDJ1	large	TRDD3	TGTGCCTGTGACACCCTGGGGGATACCGACGATAAACTCATCTTT	CACDTLGDTDDKLIF
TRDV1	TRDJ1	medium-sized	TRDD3	TGTGCTCTTGGGGAATCGCGGGTCCTACGTCTTACGTTTGGGTACTGGGGGTACACCGATAAACTCATCTTT	CALGESRVLRLTFGYWGYTDKLIF
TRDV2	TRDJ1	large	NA	TGTGCCTGTGACGCCCTTACTAGCCAGGGTTACACCGATAAACTCATCTTT	CACDALTSQGYTDKLIF
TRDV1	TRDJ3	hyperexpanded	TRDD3	TGTGCTCTTGGTTTGGGTCGGCTCTCCCCAACTGGGGGATACGATTCCTGGGACACCCGACAGATGTTTTTC	CALGLGRLSPTGGYDSWDTRQMFF
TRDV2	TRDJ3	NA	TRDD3	TGTGCCTGTGACACCGCAACTGGGGGTATTTCCTGGGACACCCGACAGATGTTTTTC	CACDTATGGISWDTRQMFF
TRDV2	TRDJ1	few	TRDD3	TGTGCCTGTGACTTACTACTGGGGGACGACACCGATAAACTCATCTTT	CACDLLLGDDTDKLIF
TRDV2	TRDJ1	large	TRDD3	TGTGCCTGTGACGCCGTACTGGGGGATAACAGCTACACCGATAAACTCATCTTT	CACDAVLGDNSYTDKLIF
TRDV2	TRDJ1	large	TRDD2	TGTGCCTGTGACACCCTTCCTACTCTGCAAGGGGAGCTCGATAAACTCATCTTT	CACDTLPTLQGELDKLIF
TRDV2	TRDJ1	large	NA	TGTGCCTGTGATTCCTACACTTGGGGGGCGTACACCGATAAACTCATCTTT	CACDSYTWGAYTDKLIF
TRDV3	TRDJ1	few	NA	TGTGCCTTCAGCCCCCTTCCTACTTATACTGGGGGCCCTTACACCGATAAACTCATCTTT	CAFSPLPTYTGGPYTDKLIF
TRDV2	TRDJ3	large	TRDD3	TGTGCCTGTGACCATATACGAGCCGGGGGATACCCCTGGGACACCCGACAGATGTTTTTC	CACDHIRAGGYPWDTRQMFF
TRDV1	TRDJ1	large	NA	TGTGCTCTTGGGGAACCTCACCTGGGACCCTCGGGGGTCGGGTGGACCGATAAACTCATCTTT	CALGEPHLGPSGVGWTDKLIF
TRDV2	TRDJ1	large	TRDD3	TGTGCCTGTGACCCCCTTCGTCCTGGGGGATATGGGTTCACCGATAAACTCATCTTT	CACDPLRPGGYGFTDKLIF
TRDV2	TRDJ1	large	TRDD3	TGTGCCTGTGACGCGTTACTGGGGGACCCGTACACCGATAAACTCATCTTT	CACDALLGDPYTDKLIF
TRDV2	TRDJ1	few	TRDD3	TGTGCCTGTGACCCATTAGCGGGGGATACGCAAATCATCGATAAACTCATCTTT	CACDPLAGDTQIIDKLIF
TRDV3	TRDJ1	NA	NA	TGTGCCTTTTTGGGCAAGTTTTCTCATTACACCTATAAACTCATCTTT	CAFLGKFSHYTYKLIF
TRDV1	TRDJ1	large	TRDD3	TGTGCTCTCACCAAGTACTGGGGGATAATAAACACCGATAAACTCATCTTT	CALTKYWGIINTDKLIF
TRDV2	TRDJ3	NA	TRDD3	TGTGCCTGTGGCACGATCCTTACTGGGGGACCCAGCTCCTGGGACACCCGACAGGTGTTTTTC	CACGTILTGGPSSWDTRQVFF